This is a list of T cell receptor beta chains from one sample in a study of shared clonotypes between healthy human individuals. This table comes from immunoSEQ multiplex PCR, and its TCRdb copy is limited to in-frame clones, with some not included. The data hold a few million clones, with over 85% observed a single time. The sample was naive CD4+ T cells from PBMCs. The receptors here all came from a man aged 18-30 years in good health. Some clones in this sample may be carry-over from other donors' samples. The CDR3 runs from the conserved cysteine through the conserved F or W. The D gene is left open where the match is weak. Part of the rows lack a size; the others show once, few, many or a class for expanded clones.

. TRBJ1-2 TRBV6-4 . 13 TGTGCCAGCAGTGATGGAGCTAACTATGGCTACACCTTC CASSDGANYGYTF
. TRBJ2-5 TRBV18 . 15 TGTGCCAGCTCACGTAACTCGGGTTCAGAAGAGACCCAGTACTTC CASSRNSGSEETQYF
TRBD1 TRBJ2-2 TRBV18 . 16 TGTGCCAGCTCACTCCAGGGGGCCTCGAACACCGGGGAGCTGTTTTTT CASSLQGASNTGELFF
TRBD2 TRBJ2-5 TRBV29-1 . 15 TGCAGCGTTGTCGGAGCGGGAACGACCCGAGAGACCCAGTACTTC CSVVGAGTTRETQYF
TRBD2 TRBJ2-1 TRBV5-1 . 16 TGCGCCAGCAGCTCGCCTAGCGGGAGGACCTACAATGAGCAGTTCTTC CASSSPSGRTYNEQFF
TRBD2 TRBJ2-3 TRBV6-6 once 14 TGTGCCACTTGGGATAGCGGGAGCACAGATACGCAGTATTTT CATWDSGSTDTQYF
. TRBJ1-1 TRBV5-1 . 14 TGCGCCAGCAGCTCCATCGACGTGAACACTGAAGCTTTCTTT CASSSIDVNTEAFF
. TRBJ1-5 TRBV5-6 few 12 TGTGCCAGCAGCTTGTATAATCAGCCCCAGCATTTT CASSLYNQPQHF
. TRBJ2-3 TRBV2 . 11 TGTGCCAGCAGTGTATCCCTAGGAGTGTATTTT CASSVSLGVYF
. TRBJ2-7 TRBV4-1 . 15 TGCGCCAGCAGCCTAACGGAAGGCTTCTCCTACGAGCAGTACTTC CASSLTEGFSYEQYF
. TRBJ2-7 TRBV5-5 . 14 TGTGCCAGCAGCTTGTGGGCAGGGGAGCACGAGCAGTACTTC CASSLWAGEHEQYF
. TRBJ1-5 TRBV2 . 18 TGTGCCAGCAGTGAATATGGTGGCAGTACCTATAGCAATCAGCCCCAGCATTTT CASSEYGGSTYSNQPQHF
TRBD2 TRBJ2-7 TRBV18 . 14 TGTGCCAGCTCACCAGCGGGAGGGCAATACGAGCAGTACTTC CASSPAGGQYEQYF
. TRBJ2-7 TRBV11-2 . 15 TGTGCCAGCAGCTTAGTCACAGGACTATCCTACGAGCAGTACTTC CASSLVTGLSYEQYF
TRBD1 TRBJ2-2 TRBV5-1 . 13 TGCGCCAGCAGCTTCCAGGGGGCCGGGGAGCTGTTTTTT CASSFQGAGELFF
. TRBJ1-5 TRBV10-1 . 12 TGCGCCAGCAGTGACAGCAATCAGCCCCAGCATTTT CASSDSNQPQHF
TRBD1 TRBJ1-5 TRBV28 . 15 TGTGCCAGCAGCCCCGACAGGGGGCATAATCAGCCCCAGCATTTT CASSPDRGHNQPQHF
TRBD2 TRBJ2-1 TRBV7-9 . 19 TGTGCCAGCAGCTTACTATTACCAATGGGACTAGCGGGAGCAAATGAGCAGTTCTTC CASSLLLPMGLAGANEQFF
. TRBJ2-2 TRBV9 . 14 TGTGCCAGCAGCCTGCTAGAAGACACCGGGGAGCTGTTTTTT CASSLLEDTGELFF
TRBD1 TRBJ2-7 TRBV5-4 . 15 TGTGCCAGCAGCTTTATTGACAGGGGGCTCAACGAGCAGTACTTC CASSFIDRGLNEQYF
. TRBJ2-1 TRBV9 . 14 TGTGCCAGCAGCGTAGCTCTCCAGGGCAATGAGCAGTTCTTC CASSVALQGNEQFF
. TRBJ2-7 TRBV28 . 13 TGTGCCAGCAGGATGGGGTTATTCTACGAGCAGTACTTC CASRMGLFYEQYF
. TRBJ2-5 TRBV11-3 . 16 TGTGCCAGCAGCGCGTATGGGGCAGACCACCAAGAGACCCAGTACTTC CASSAYGADHQETQYF
TRBD1 TRBJ2-7 TRBV25-1 . 13 TGTGCCAGCCAAAAAGGACAGGGCTACGAGCAGTACTTC CASQKGQGYEQYF
TRBD1 TRBJ1-2 TRBV6-1 . 15 TGTGCCAGCAGCCCGGAGACAGGGCGAAGGGGGGGCTACACCTTC CASSPETGRRGGYTF
. TRBJ2-4 TRBV5-1 . 15 TGCGCCAGCAGCTTGGCGGGAACACCTAAAAACATTCAGTACTTC CASSLAGTPKNIQYF
. TRBJ2-5 TRBV7-6 . 15 TGTGCCAGCAGCTGGACTCCCAGCAGCGGGGAGACCCAGTACTTC CASSWTPSSGETQYF
TRBD2 TRBJ2-1 TRBV28 . 19 TGTGCCAGCAGTCTGGGACTAGCGGGAGGCAGGAGCTCCTACAATGAGCAGTTCTTC CASSLGLAGGRSSYNEQFF
. TRBJ2-1 TRBV6-4 . 19 TGTGCCAGCAGTGATTTTCTGTGGATCCCACAACGGGCATACAATGAGCAGTTCTTC CASSDFLWIPQRAYNEQFF